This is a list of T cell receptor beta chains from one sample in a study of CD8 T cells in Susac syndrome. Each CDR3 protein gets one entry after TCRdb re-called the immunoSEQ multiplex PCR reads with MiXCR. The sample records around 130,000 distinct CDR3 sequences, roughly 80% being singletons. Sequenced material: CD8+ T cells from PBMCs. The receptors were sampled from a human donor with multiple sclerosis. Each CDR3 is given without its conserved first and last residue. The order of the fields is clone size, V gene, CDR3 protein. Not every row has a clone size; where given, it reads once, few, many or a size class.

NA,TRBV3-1,ASSHWDKERETQY
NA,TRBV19,ASSIFGLTNGNEQF
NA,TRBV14,ASSQLWYDYGYT
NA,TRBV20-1,SASKLGQYSLQETQY
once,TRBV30,AWRTGEAMNTEAF
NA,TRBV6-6,ASSELDYYNEQF
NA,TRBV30,AGGGKYSNQPQH
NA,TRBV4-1,ASSPGQLNNSPLH
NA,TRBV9,ASSVIRGGNTEAF
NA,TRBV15,ATQMPTGELF
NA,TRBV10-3,AISDIGLVVEQF
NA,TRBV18,ASSPDRASGNTIY
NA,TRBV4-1,ASSQGVSGHSYEQY
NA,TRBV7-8,ASSLAWAVNSNQPQH
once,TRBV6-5,ASSGTSGGEQY
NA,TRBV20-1,SAKRRGFMNTEAF
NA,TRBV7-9,ASSPPPGLYPDETDTQY
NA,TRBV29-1,SVNRGSSYNEQF
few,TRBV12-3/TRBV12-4,ASCYRGSNTGELF
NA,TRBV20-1,SASVLDYTGELF
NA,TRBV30,AWSGGATEAF
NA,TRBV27,ASSLGYGYEQY
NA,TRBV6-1,ASRSPGQGLNLNQPQH
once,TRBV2,ASSEWTDGYT
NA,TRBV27,ASSFSGYHGYT
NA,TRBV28,ATRPPSVIAGAKSDEQF
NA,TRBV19,ASSIEGNEYEQY
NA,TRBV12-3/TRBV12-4,ASSPGQGLRGEQF
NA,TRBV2,ASSDTGEFPSPYNEKLF
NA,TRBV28,ATRDNEQF
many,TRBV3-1,ASSHSYEQY
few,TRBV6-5,ASSYSNRGLGEQF
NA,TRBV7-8,ASSPTSGTYEQY
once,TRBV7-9,ASSFPAAGGNNEQF
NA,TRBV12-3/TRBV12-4,ASRGPSWYEQF